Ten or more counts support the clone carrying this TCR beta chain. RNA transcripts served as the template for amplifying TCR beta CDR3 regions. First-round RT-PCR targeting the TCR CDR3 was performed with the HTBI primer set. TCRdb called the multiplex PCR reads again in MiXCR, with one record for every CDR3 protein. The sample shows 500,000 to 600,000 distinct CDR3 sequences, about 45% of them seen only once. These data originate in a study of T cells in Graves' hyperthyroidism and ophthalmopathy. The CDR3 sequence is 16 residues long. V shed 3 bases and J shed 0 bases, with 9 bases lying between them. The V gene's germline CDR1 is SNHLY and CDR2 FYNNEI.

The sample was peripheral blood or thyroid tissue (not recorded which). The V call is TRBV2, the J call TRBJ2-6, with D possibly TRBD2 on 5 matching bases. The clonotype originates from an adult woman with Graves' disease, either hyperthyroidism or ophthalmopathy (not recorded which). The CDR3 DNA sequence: TGTGCCAGCAGTGAGACTGGGAGCTCTGGGGCCAACGTCCTGACTTTC. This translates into CASSETGSSGANVLTF. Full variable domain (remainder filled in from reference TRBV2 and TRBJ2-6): EPEVTQTPSHQVTQMGQEVILRCVPISNHLYFYWYRQILGQKVEFLVSFYNNEISEKSEIFDDQFSVERPDGSNFTLKIRSTKLEDSAMYFCASSETGSSGANVLTFGAGSRLTVL.